These T cell receptor beta chains were read from a single sample in a study of cytomegalovirus exposure and HLA in healthy donors. Generated by immunoSEQ multiplex PCR, the TCRdb table keeps only in-frame clones and is missing some. The table records approximately 260,000 clones, 92% of them present only once. Sequenced: PBMCs. These receptors were taken from a girl aged 2 to 10 in good health and CMV-seronegative. Each CDR3 is given with its conserved first and last residue. D genes are given only for firm matches. Clone size, where shown, is once, few, many, or a class for clones that have expanded.

J gene | CDR3 length | D gene | clone size | V gene | CDR3 DNA | CDR3 protein
TRBJ1-3 | 13 | NA | NA | TRBV27 | TGTGCCAGCAGCCGGGGTAATGGAAACACCATATATTTT | CASSRGNGNTIYF
TRBJ2-7 | 17 | TRBD1 | NA | TRBV4-1 | TGCGCCAGCAGCCAAGGAACTAGGGGACAGGGGTCCTACGAGCAGTACTTC | CASSQGTRGQGSYEQYF
TRBJ2-3 | 15 | TRBD2 | once | TRBV28 | TGTGCCAGCAGCTTACCAGCGGGGGGCGGAGATACGCAGTATTTT | CASSLPAGGGDTQYF
TRBJ2-5 | 16 | TRBD2 | NA | TRBV9 | TGTGCCAGCAGCGTAGTGGGGGCTAGCGGGGAAGGGACCCAGTACTTC | CASSVVGASGEGTQYF
TRBJ1-1 | 15 | TRBD1 | NA | TRBV5-1 | TGCGCCAGCAGCTTGGCGACAGGGCCGAACACTGAAGCTTTCTTT | CASSLATGPNTEAFF
TRBJ1-5 | 15 | TRBD1 | once | TRBV5-4 | TGTGCCAGCAGCCCGGACAGGGGTGAGAATCAGCCCCAGCATTTT | CASSPDRGENQPQHF
TRBJ1-1 | 12 | NA | NA | TRBV9 | TGTGCCAGCAGCGTGGACAGCTCAGAAGCTTTCTTT | CASSVDSSEAFF
TRBJ2-5 | 14 | TRBD2 | NA | TRBV5-1 | TGCGCCAGCAGCTTGGAGGGACTAAGGGAGACCCAGTACTTC | CASSLEGLRETQYF
TRBJ1-5 | 13 | TRBD1 | NA | TRBV5-6 | TGTGCCAGCAGCAAGGACAGGAATCAGCCCCAGCATTTT | CASSKDRNQPQHF
TRBJ2-5 | 16 | TRBD1 | NA | TRBV5-4 | TGTGCCAGCAGCCCGACAGGGGGCTCATTCCAAGAGACCCAGTACTTC | CASSPTGGSFQETQYF
TRBJ2-5 | 12 | NA | NA | TRBV27 | TGTGCCAGCAGTTTCGGCGGAGAGACCCAGTACTTC | CASSFGGETQYF
TRBJ2-7 | 13 | TRBD2 | NA | TRBV19 | TGTGCCAGTAGTGTCTCTAGCGGGAGGGAGCAGTACTTC | CASSVSSGREQYF
TRBJ1-2 | 15 | TRBD1 | NA | TRBV4-1 | TGCGCCAGCAGCCCGACAGGGGGAGTAAACTATGGCTACACCTTC | CASSPTGGVNYGYTF
TRBJ2-1 | 13 | TRBD2 | NA | TRBV19 | TGTGCCAGTAGTGTAGACCTAGCGGGAGTGCGGTTCTTC | CASSVDLAGVRFF
TRBJ2-3 | 14 | TRBD2 | NA | TRBV12-5 | TGTGCTAGTGGTTTGGTACTAGCGGCAGATACGCAGTATTTT | CASGLVLAADTQYF
TRBJ2-7 | 15 | NA | NA | TRBV30 | TGTGCCTGGAGTGTACCTCCTGGGCAGACCTACGAGCAGTACTTC | CAWSVPPGQTYEQYF
TRBJ2-2 | 13 | NA | NA | TRBV6-6 | TGTGCCAGCACCCGGGGGGCCACCGGGGAGCTGTTTTTT | CASTRGATGELFF
TRBJ2-1 | 12 | NA | NA | TRBV27 | TGTGCCAGCAGTTTAGGAGGAGGTGAGCAGTTCTTC | CASSLGGGEQFF
TRBJ2-3 | 15 | NA | NA | TRBV5-1 | TGCGCCAGCAGCTCAGGGGATGGAGGCACAGATACGCAGTATTTT | CASSSGDGGTDTQYF
TRBJ1-3 | 15 | TRBD1 | NA | TRBV10-3 | TGTGCCATCAGAGTGGGACAGGGGTCCGGAAACACCATATATTTT | CAIRVGQGSGNTIYF
TRBJ1-5 | 17 | TRBD1 | NA | TRBV7-2 | TGTGCCAGCAGCTTAGTAGGGGCAGGGGGTAGCAATCAGCCCCAGCATTTT | CASSLVGAGGSNQPQHF
TRBJ2-7 | 13 | NA | once | TRBV5-6 | TGTGCCAGCAGCTTGGGGGTAGGAGCCGAGCAGTACTTC | CASSLGVGAEQYF
TRBJ2-5 | 16 | TRBD2 | NA | TRBV5-8 | TGTGCCAGCAGCCCTGGGACTAGCGGGAGAGAAGAGACCCAGTACTTC | CASSPGTSGREETQYF
TRBJ2-2 | 16 | NA | NA | TRBV6-8 | TGTGCCAGCTCAAGCGGAGTGTCGAAGAGTACCGGGGAGCTGTTTTTT | CASSSGVSKSTGELFF
TRBJ1-5 | 14 | NA | NA | TRBV10-2 | TGCGCCAGCAGTGGCGCGCAGGGAAGTCAGCCCCAGCATTTT | CASSGAQGSQPQHF
TRBJ1-4 | 15 | NA | NA | TRBV6-6 | TGTGCCAGCAGTTTCGACAGTTCAACTAATGAAAAACTGTTTTTT | CASSFDSSTNEKLFF
TRBJ1-5 | 15 | NA | once | TRBV7-8 | TGTGCCAGCAGCTCGGCGGGGAGCCTCAATCAGCCCCAGCATTTT | CASSSAGSLNQPQHF
TRBJ1-5 | 14 | TRBD1 | NA | TRBV28 | TGTGCCAGCAGCTACCGGACAGGGGGACAGCCCCAGCATTTT | CASSYRTGGQPQHF
TRBJ1-3 | 14 | NA | once | TRBV2 | TGTGCCAGCGAAGGGGCGGACTCTGGAAACACCATATATTTT | CASEGADSGNTIYF
TRBJ1-5 | 16 | TRBD1 | once | TRBV6-1 | TGTGCCAGCAGTGAATGGCGTGGACAGGGGAATCAGCCCCAGCATTTT | CASSEWRGQGNQPQHF
TRBJ2-7 | 15 | NA | NA | TRBV7-9 | TGTGCCAGCAGCTCGGACAGAACCTTATCCTACGAGCAGTACTTC | CASSSDRTLSYEQYF
TRBJ1-5 | 15 | TRBD1 | NA | TRBV6-1 | TGTGCCAGCAGTGCTGACAGGGCGAGCAATCAGCCCCAGCATTTT | CASSADRASNQPQHF
TRBJ1-5 | 13 | NA | NA | TRBV5-6 | TGTGCCAGCAGCTTCGGGGAAAATCAGCCCCAGCATTTT | CASSFGENQPQHF
TRBJ2-7 | 11 | NA | NA | TRBV6-1 | TGTGCCAGCATTCGTAGTGGCGAGCAGTACTTC | CASIRSGEQYF
TRBJ2-7 | 15 | TRBD2 | NA | TRBV28 | TGTGCCAGCAGAATCGCCCTAGCGGGAGTCTACGAGCAGTACTTC | CASRIALAGVYEQYF
TRBJ2-7 | 14 | NA | NA | TRBV19 | TGTGCCAGTAGTAACCAGGGGCAGTACTACGAGCAGTACTTC | CASSNQGQYYEQYF
TRBJ1-2 | 12 | NA | NA | TRBV30 | TGTGCCTATGGACACGGCAACTATGGCTACACCTTC | CAYGHGNYGYTF
TRBJ1-3 | 16 | NA | NA | TRBV6-6 | TGTGCCAGCAGTTACACTGGGACTCTTTCTGGAAACACCATATATTTT | CASSYTGTLSGNTIYF
TRBJ2-7 | 13 | TRBD2 | NA | TRBV11-3 | TGTGCCAGCAGCCTCGGACTAGCAGGCGAGCAGTACTTC | CASSLGLAGEQYF
TRBJ1-2 | 12 | TRBD1 | NA | TRBV12-5 | TGTGCTAGTGGTGGACAGGGAGGCGGCTACACCTTC | CASGGQGGGYTF
TRBJ2-7 | 13 | NA | NA | TRBV2 | TGTGCCAGCAGTGAAGCTCGTGGAGGGGAGCAGTACTTC | CASSEARGGEQYF
TRBJ2-7 | 15 | TRBD2 | NA | TRBV18 | TGTGCCAGCTCACCGAGCGGGGGGATCTCTAACGAGCAGTACTTC | CASSPSGGISNEQYF